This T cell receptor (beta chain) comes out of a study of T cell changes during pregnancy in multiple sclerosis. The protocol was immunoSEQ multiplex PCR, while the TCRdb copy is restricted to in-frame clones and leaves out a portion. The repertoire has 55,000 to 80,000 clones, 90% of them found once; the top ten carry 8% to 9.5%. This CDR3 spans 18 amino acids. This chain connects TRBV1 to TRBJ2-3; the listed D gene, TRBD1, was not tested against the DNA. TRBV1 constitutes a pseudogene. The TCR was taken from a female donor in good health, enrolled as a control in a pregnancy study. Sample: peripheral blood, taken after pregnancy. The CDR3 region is CTSSQDQGRIGPGDTQYF. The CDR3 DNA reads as TGCACCAGCAGCCAAGATCAGGGTCGCATTGGGCCCGGGGATACGCAGTATTTT.